The rows below give T cell receptor beta chains drawn from one sample of a study of OX40 agonist ivuxolimab in advanced cancers. TCRdb's copy holds only in-frame clones and misses some; the assay was immunoSEQ multiplex PCR. This sample yields about 69,000 clones, of which about 90% are seen a single time; about 2.5% belongs to the top ten. This material consisted of CD4+ or CD8+ T cells sorted from blood, taken in a trial of the OX40 agonist ivuxolimab. These TCRs come from an adult with an advanced solid tumor such as melanoma, head and neck, liver or kidney cancer. The CDR3 runs from the conserved cysteine through the conserved F or W. D genes are given only for firm matches. Rows give clone size only sometimes, using once, few, many, or a class for an expanded clone.

>TRBV7-2|-|-|TRBJ2-1
CASSQSITSYNEQFF
TGTGCCAGCAGCCAATCAATTACCTCCTACAATGAGCAGTTCTTC
>TRBV6-5|-|-|TRBJ1-1
CASSYSRGANTEAFF
TGTGCCAGCAGTTACTCGAGGGGGGCCAACACTGAAGCTTTCTTT
>TRBV9|-|TRBD1|TRBJ1-2
CASSVEAGGDYGYTF
TGTGCCAGCAGCGTAGAGGCAGGGGGCGACTATGGCTACACCTTC
>TRBV15|-|-|TRBJ1-2
CATSRERNQEYGYTF
TGTGCCACCAGTAGGGAAAGGAACCAGGAGTATGGCTACACCTTC
>TRBV10-3|-|-|TRBJ1-1
CATQEWGANTEAFF
TGTGCCACCCAAGAGTGGGGTGCGAACACTGAAGCTTTCTTT
>TRBV15|-|TRBD1|TRBJ2-7
CATSGSTGIYEQYF
TGTGCCACCAGCGGGTCGACAGGGATCTACGAGCAGTACTTC
>TRBV14|few|-|TRBJ2-3
CASASKGAADTQYF
TGTGCCAGCGCATCAAAGGGCGCGGCAGATACGCAGTATTTT
>TRBV18|-|-|TRBJ1-1
CASSPGLNTEAFF
TGTGCCAGCTCACCTGGGTTGAACACTGAAGCTTTCTTT
>TRBV5-8|-|-|TRBJ2-7
CASSRRPSYEQYF
TGTGCCAGCAGCAGACGTCCCTCCTACGAGCAGTACTTC
>TRBV29-1|-|-|TRBJ2-7
CSVVEGKGYEQYF
TGCAGCGTTGTGGAGGGAAAGGGATACGAGCAGTACTTC
>TRBV2|-|-|TRBJ1-5
CASAGESNQPQHF
TGTGCCAGCGCGGGAGAGAGCAATCAGCCCCAGCATTTT
>TRBV5-1|-|TRBD1|TRBJ2-2
CASRRQGTGELFF
TGCGCCAGCCGCCGACAGGGAACCGGGGAGCTGTTTTTT
>TRBV28|-|TRBD2|TRBJ2-7
CASSFKGLADEQYF
TGTGCCAGCAGTTTTAAGGGACTAGCAGACGAGCAGTACTTC
>TRBV9|-|-|TRBJ1-1
CASRGRSTEAFF
TGTGCCAGCAGGGGGAGAAGCACTGAAGCTTTCTTT
>TRBV5-4|once|-|TRBJ1-4
CASSYKSNEKLFF
TGTGCCAGCAGCTATAAGAGTAATGAAAAACTGTTTTTT
>TRBV6-5|-|TRBD1|TRBJ1-1
CASSYWGQGDTEAFF
TGTGCCAGCAGTTACTGGGGACAGGGAGACACTGAAGCTTTCTTT
>TRBV2|-|TRBD1|TRBJ2-3
CASQVGGRGTDTQYF
TGTGCCAGCCAAGTTGGGGGCAGGGGGACAGATACGCAGTATTTT
>TRBV10-3|-|-|TRBJ2-7
CAISESTSEQYF
TGTGCCATCAGTGAGTCGACATCAGAGCAGTACTTC
>TRBV27|-|-|TRBJ1-4
CASRPEGRTADEKLFF
TGTGCCAGCAGACCGGAAGGACGGACGGCTGACGAAAAACTGTTTTTT
>TRBV6-4|-|-|TRBJ2-7
CATRLGAEQYF
TGTGCCACCCGTTTGGGGGCCGAGCAGTACTTC
>TRBV5-1|-|-|TRBJ1-1
CASSFGTEAFF
TGCGCCAGCAGCTTCGGCACTGAAGCTTTCTTT
>TRBV5-1|-|TRBD1|TRBJ2-7
CASSSGQGAGEQYF
TGCGCCAGCAGCTCGGGACAGGGGGCAGGCGAGCAGTACTTC
>TRBV29-1|-|-|TRBJ2-5
CSVEVMGRGETQYF
TGCAGCGTTGAAGTAATGGGGCGCGGGGAGACCCAGTACTTC
>TRBV7-2|-|-|TRBJ2-3
CASSTGPWATDTQYF
TGTGCCAGCAGCACGGGACCCTGGGCCACAGATACGCAGTATTTT
>TRBV7-2|-|-|TRBJ2-5
CASSLGGVQETQYF
TGTGCCAGCAGCTTAGGGGGGGTCCAAGAGACCCAGTACTTC
>TRBV6-1|-|-|TRBJ1-1
CASSEGRQVNTEAFF
TGTGCCAGCAGTGAAGGGCGCCAGGTGAACACTGAAGCTTTCTTT
>TRBV4-1|-|TRBD2|TRBJ2-7
CASSQEVGGLAVEQYF
TGCGCCAGCAGCCAAGAGGTAGGGGGACTAGCTGTCGAGCAGTACTTC
>TRBV19|-|-|TRBJ1-4
CASSMEQASEKLFF
TGTGCCAGTAGTATGGAACAGGCGAGTGAAAAACTGTTTTTT
>TRBV19|-|-|TRBJ2-1
CASSIIEGGGQFF
TGTGCCAGTAGTATTATTGAGGGGGGCGGGCAGTTCTTC